The source of this T cell receptor beta chain is a study of cytomegalovirus exposure and HLA in healthy donors. Primers included in the PCR were 60 Vbeta and 13 Jbeta primers. Assay used: immunoSEQ multiplex PCR; TCRdb lists only in-frame clones, some missing. The table has about 170,000 clones, around three quarters seen once; the top ten hold approximately 2.4%. The CDR3 is 14 residues long. Germline V gives CDR1 SGHRS, CDR2 YFSETQ. With V trimmed by 4 bases and J by 5 bases, 2 bases remained unmatched. The V gene is TRBV5-1, the J gene TRBJ2-2; 10 nucleotides agree with TRBD1. The sample comprised PBMCs. The receptor was derived from a woman aged 45 to 65 in good health and CMV-seronegative. This chain's CDR3 is CASSGTGETGELFF. The CDR3 DNA reads as TGCGCCAGCAGCGGGACAGGGGAAACCGGGGAGCTGTTTTTT.